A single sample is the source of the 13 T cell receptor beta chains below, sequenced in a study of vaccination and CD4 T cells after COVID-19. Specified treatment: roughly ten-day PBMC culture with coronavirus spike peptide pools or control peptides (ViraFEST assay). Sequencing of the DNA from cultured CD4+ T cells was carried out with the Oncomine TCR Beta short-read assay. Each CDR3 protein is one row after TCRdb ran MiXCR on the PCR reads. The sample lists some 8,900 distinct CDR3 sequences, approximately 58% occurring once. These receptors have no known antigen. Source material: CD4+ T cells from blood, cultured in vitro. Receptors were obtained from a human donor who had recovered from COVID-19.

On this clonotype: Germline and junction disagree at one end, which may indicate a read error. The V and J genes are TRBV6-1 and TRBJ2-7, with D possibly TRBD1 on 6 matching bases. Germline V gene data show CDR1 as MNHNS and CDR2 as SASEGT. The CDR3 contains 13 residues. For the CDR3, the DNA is TGTGCCAGCAGCGAAGGGACATCCTACGAGCAGTACTTC. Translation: CASSEGTSYEQYF.

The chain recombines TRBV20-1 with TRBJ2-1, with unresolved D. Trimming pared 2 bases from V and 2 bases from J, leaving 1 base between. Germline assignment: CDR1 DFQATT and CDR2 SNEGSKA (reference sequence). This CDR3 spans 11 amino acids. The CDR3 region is CSARPYNEQFF. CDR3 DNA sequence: TGCAGTGCTAGACCCTACAATGAGCAGTTCTTC.

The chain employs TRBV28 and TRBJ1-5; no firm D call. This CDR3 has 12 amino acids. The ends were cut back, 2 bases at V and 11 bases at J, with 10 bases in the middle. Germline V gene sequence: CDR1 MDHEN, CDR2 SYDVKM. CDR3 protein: CASSLPVSSQHF. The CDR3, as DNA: TGTGCCAGCAGTTTACCGGTCAGTTCCCAGCATTTT.

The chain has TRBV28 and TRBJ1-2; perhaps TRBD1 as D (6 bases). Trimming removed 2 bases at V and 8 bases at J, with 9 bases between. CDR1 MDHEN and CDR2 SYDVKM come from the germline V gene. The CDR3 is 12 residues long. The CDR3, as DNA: TGTGCCAGCAGTTTACGGGGGCGAGGCTACACCTTC. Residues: CASSLRGRGYTF.

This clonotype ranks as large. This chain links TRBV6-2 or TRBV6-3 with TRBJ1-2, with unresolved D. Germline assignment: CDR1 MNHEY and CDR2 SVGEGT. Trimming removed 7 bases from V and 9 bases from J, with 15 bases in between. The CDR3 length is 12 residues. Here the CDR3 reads CASNRAVDSYTF. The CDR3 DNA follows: TGTGCCAGCAACCGGGCGGTCGACAGCTACACCTTC.

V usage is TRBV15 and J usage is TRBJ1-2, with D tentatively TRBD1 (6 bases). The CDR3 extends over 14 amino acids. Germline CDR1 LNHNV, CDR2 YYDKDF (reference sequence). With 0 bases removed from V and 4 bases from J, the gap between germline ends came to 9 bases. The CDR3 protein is CATSRDPDSYGYTF. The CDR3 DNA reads TGTGCCACCAGCAGAGACCCGGACAGCTATGGCTACACCTTC.

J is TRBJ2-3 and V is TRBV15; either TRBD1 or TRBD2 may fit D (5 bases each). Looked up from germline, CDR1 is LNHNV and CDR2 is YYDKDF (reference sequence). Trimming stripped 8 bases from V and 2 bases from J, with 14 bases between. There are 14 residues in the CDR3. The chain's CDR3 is CATLRGSNTDTQYF. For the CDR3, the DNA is TGTGCCACCCTCCGGGGCTCGAACACAGATACGCAGTATTTT.

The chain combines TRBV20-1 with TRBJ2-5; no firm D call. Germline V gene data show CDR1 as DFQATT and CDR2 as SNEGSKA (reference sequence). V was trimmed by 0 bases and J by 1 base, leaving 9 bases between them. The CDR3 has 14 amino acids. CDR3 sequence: CSARDPRLQETQYF. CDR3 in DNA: TGCAGTGCTAGAGATCCCCGGCTCCAAGAGACCCAGTACTTC.

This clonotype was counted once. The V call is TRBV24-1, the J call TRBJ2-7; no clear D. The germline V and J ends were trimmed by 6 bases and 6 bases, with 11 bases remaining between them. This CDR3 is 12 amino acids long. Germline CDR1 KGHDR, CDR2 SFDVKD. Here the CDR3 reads CATSRLTREQYF. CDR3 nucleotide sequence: TGTGCCACCAGTCGCTTGACGCGCGAGCAGTACTTC.

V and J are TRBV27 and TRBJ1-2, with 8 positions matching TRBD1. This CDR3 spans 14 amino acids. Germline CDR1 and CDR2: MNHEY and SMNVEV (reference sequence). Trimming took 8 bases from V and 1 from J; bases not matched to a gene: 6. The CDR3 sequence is CASGRTGSNYGYTF. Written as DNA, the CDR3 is TGTGCCAGCGGAAGGACAGGGAGTAACTATGGCTACACCTTC.

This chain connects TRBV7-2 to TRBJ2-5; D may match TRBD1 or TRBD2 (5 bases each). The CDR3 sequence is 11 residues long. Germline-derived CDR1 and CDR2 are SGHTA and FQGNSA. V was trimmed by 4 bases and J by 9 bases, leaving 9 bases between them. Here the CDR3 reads CASSSLGAQYF. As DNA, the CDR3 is TGTGCCAGCAGCTCGCTGGGGGCCCAGTACTTC.

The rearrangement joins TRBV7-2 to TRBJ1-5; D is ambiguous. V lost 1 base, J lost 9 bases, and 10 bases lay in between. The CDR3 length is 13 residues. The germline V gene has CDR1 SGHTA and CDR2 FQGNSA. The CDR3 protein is CASSLGPTGPQHF. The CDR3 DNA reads TGTGCCAGCAGCTTAGGGCCGACGGGGCCCCAGCATTTT.

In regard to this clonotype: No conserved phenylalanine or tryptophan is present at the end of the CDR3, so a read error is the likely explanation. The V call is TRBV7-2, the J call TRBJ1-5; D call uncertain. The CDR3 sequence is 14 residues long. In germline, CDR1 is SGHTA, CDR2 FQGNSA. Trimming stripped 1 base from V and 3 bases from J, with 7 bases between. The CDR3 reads CASSLEVYNQPQHS. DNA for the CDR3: TGTGCCAGCAGCTTAGAGGTCTACAATCAGCCCCAGCATTCT.